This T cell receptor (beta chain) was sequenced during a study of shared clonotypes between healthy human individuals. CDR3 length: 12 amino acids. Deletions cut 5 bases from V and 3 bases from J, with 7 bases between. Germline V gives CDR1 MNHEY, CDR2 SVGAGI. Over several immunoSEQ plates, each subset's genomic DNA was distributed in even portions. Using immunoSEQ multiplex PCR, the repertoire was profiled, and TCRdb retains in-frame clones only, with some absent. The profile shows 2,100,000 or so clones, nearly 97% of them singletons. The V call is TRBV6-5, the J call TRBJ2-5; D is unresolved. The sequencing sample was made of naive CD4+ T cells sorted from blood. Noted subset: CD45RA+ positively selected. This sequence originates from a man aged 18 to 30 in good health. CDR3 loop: CASSRPKETQYF. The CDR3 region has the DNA TGTGCCAGCAGTCGGCCCAAAGAGACCCAGTACTTC.